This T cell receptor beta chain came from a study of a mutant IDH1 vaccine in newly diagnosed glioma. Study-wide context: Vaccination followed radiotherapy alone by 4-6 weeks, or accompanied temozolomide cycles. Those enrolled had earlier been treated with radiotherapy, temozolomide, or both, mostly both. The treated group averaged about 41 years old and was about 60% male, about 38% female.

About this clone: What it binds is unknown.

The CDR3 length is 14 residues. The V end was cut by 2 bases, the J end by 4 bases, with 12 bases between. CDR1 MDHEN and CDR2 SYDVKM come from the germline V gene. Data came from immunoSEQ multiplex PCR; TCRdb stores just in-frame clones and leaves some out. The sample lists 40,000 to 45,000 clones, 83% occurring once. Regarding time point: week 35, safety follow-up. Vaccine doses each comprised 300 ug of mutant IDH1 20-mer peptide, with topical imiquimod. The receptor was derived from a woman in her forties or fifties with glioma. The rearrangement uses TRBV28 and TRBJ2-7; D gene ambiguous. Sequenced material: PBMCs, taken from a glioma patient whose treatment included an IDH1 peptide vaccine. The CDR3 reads CASSLTFEFYEQYF. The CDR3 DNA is TGTGCCAGCAGTTTAACGTTCGAATTTTACGAGCAGTACTTC.